Sequencing of this TCR beta chain was carried out in a study of blood T cell repertoires in COVID-19. Overall study: COVID-19 samples, acute and convalescent, were from the United States, Italy and Spain.

Authors' analysis steps: Estimated nucleated cell counts came from reference gene primer amplification. Sequencing was performed with immunoSEQ multiplex PCR; in TCRdb, only in-frame clones are kept and a portion is missing. V and J calls and clone size come straight from that table; D and trimming were deduced from the DNA. Seen here are around 83,000 clones, around 89% observed once, and the top ten hold 14%. V lost 3 bases and J lost 5, with 15 bases in between. Germline CDR1 SGHAT, CDR2 FQNNGV. This CDR3 has 15 residues. The rearrangement uses TRBV11-2 and TRBJ2-3; D is unresolved. This sequence was found in a man in his 70s with active or convalescent COVID-19. Sequenced: peripheral blood. The DNA of the CDR3 is TGTGCCAGCAGCTTCGTAGCCTCTCCGCAAGATACGCAGTATTTT. It encodes CASSFVASPQDTQYF.